This T cell receptor beta chain was sequenced in a study of vaccination effects on CD4 cells after COVID-19. In the case of this clone: The antigen remains undetermined.

When less than 13 days of culture had elapsed, CD4+ T cells were isolated. All study participants received two doses of BNT162b2 or mRNA-1273 vaccine. Trimming took 2 bases from V and 9 from J; bases not matched to a gene: 8. CDR1 is LGHNT and CDR2 is FRNRAP in the germline V gene. This CDR3 contains 16 residues. Only in-frame clones appear in the TCRdb table, and some are missing; sequencing was by immunoSEQ multiplex PCR. The sample carries 40,000 to 45,000 clones, about two thirds recorded once. The chain is built from TRBV12-5 and TRBJ2-1, with 12 bases lining up with TRBD2. The receptor was isolated from a human donor who received a COVID-19 vaccine. The specimen was CD4+ T cells from PBMCs cultured without peptide, collected after COVID-19 vaccination. CDR3 in DNA: TGTGCTAGTGGTTTGCCACCGACTAGCGGGAGAGGTGAGCAGTTCTTC. Protein sequence: CASGLPPTSGRGEQFF.